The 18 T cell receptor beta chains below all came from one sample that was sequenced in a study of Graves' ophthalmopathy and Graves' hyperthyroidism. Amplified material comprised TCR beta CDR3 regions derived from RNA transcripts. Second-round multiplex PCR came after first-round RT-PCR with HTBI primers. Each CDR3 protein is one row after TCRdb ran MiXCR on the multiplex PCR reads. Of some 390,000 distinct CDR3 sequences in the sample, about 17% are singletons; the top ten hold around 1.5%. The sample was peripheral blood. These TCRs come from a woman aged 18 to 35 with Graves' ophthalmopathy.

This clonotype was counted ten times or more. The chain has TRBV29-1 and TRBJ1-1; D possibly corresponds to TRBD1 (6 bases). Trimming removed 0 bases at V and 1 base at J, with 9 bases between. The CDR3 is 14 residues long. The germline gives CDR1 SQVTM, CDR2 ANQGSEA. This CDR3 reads CSVEEWGQNTEAFF. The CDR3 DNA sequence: TGCAGCGTTGAAGAGTGGGGGCAGAACACTGAAGCTTTCTTT.

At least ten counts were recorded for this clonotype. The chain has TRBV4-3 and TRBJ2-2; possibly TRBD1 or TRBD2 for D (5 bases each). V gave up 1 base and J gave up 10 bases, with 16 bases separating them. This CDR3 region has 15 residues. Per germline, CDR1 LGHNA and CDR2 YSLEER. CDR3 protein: CASSQGAGSRVELFF. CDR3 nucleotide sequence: TGCGCCAGCAGCCAAGGTGCAGGGTCGAGGGTGGAGCTGTTTTTT.

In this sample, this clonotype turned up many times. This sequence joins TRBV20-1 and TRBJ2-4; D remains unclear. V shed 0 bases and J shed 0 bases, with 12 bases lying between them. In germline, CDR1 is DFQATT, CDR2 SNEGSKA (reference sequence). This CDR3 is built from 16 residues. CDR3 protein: CSARDRIVLAKNIQYF. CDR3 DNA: TGCAGTGCTAGAGATCGTATAGTCCTAGCCAAAAACATTCAGTACTTC.

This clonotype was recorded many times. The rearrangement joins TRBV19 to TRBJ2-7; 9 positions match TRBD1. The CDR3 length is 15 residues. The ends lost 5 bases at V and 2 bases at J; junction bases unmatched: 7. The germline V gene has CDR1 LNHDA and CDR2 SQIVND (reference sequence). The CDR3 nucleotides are TGTGCCAGTAGTCCTACCGGGACAGGGACCTACGAGCAGTACTTC. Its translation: CASSPTGTGTYEQYF.

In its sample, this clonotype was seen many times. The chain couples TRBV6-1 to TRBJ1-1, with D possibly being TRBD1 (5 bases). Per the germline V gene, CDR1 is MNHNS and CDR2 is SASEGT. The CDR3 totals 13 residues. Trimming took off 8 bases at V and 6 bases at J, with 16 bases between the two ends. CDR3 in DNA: TGTGCCAGCGGCCAGGGCCCTCGGGCTGAAGCTTTCTTT. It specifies CASGQGPRAEAFF.

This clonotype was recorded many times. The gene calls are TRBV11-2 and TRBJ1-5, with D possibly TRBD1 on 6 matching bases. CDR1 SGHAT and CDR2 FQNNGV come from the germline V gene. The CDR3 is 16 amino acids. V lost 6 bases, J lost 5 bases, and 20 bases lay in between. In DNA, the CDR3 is TGTGCCAGCAGTCCTCGCCGGGTGGGGGCCGATCAGCCCCAGCATTTT. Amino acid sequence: CASSPRRVGADQPQHF.

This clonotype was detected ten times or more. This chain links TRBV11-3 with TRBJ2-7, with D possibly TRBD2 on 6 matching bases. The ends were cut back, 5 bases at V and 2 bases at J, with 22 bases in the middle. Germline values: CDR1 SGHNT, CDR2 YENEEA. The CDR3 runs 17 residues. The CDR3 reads CASSLLGGEAFAYEQYF. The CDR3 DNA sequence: TGTGCCAGCAGCCTCCTGGGGGGAGAAGCCTTCGCCTACGAGCAGTACTTC.

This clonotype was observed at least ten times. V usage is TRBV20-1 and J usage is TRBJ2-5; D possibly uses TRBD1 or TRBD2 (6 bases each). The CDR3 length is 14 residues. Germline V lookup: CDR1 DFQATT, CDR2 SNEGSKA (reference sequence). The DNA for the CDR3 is TGCAGAACCTTTCGGGGGCCGTACCAAGAGACCCAGTACTTC. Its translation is CRTFRGPYQETQYF.

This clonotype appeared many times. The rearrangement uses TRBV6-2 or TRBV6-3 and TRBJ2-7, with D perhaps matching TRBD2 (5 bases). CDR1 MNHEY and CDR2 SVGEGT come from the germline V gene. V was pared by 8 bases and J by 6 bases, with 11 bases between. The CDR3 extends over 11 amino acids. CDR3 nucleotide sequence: TGTGCCAGCCGGGGAAGAGGCGAGCAGTACTTC. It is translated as CASRGRGEQYF.

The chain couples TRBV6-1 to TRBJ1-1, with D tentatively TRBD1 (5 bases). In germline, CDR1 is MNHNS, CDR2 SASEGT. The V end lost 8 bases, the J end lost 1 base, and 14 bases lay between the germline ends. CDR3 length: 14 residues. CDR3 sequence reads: CASSRQHPNTEAFF. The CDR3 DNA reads TGTGCCAGCTCGAGACAGCACCCGAACACTGAAGCTTTCTTT.

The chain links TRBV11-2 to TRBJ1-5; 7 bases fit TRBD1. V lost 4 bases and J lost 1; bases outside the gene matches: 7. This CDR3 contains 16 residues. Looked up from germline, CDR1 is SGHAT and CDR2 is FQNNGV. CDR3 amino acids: CASSSRQGSSNQPQHF. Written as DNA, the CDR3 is TGTGCCAGCAGCTCGAGACAGGGTAGCAGCAATCAGCCCCAGCATTTT.

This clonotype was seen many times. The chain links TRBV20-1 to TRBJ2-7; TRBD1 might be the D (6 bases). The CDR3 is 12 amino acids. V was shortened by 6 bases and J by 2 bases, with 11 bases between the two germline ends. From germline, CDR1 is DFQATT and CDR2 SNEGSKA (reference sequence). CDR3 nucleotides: TGCAGTGCGCCTCGGACAGCCTACGAGCAGTACTTC. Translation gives CSAPRTAYEQYF.

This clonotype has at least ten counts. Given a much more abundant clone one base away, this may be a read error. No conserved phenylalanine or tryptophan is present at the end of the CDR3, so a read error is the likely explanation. The CDR3 region has the DNA TGTGCCAGCAGTTCTGCCGGGGGGGGAAAGACCCAGTACTCC. This encodes CASSSAGGGKTQYS. V is TRBV28 and J is TRBJ2-5; 8 nucleotides line up with TRBD2. In germline, CDR1 is MDHEN, CDR2 SYDVKM. The J segment lost 6 bases and the V segment lost 4 bases, leaving 7 bases of the junction unmatched. The CDR3 loop spans 14 amino acids.

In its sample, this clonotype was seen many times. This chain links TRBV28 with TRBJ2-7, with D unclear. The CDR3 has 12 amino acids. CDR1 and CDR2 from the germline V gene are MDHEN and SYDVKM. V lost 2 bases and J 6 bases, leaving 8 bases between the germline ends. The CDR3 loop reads CASSLRSPEQYF. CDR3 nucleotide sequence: TGTGCCAGCAGTTTAAGAAGCCCCGAGCAGTACTTC. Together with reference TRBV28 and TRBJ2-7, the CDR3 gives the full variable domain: DVKVTQSSRYLVKRTGEKVFLECVQDMDHENMFWYRQDPGLGLRLIYFSYDVKMKEKGDIPEGYSVSREKKERFSLILESASTNQTSMYLCASSLRSPEQYFGPGTRLTVT.

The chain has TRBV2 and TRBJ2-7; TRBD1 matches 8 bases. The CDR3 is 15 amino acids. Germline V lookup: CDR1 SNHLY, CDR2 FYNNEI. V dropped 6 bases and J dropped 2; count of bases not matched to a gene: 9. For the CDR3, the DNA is TGTGCCAGCAGCCGCGGACAGGGCAACCCCTACGAGCAGTACTTC. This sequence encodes CASSRGQGNPYEQYF.

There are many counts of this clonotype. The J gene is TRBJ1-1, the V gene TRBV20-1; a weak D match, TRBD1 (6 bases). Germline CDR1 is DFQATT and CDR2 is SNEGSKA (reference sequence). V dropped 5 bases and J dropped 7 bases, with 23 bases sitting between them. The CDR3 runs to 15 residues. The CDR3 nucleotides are TGCAGTGCTCCAGCGGGTTTTGGGGGGCACGATGAAGCTTTCTTT. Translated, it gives CSAPAGFGGHDEAFF.

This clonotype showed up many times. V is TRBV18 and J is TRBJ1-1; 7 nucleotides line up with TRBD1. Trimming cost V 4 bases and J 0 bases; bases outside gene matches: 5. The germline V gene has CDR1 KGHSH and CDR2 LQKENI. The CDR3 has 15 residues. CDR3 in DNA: TGTGCCAGCTCACTAGGACAGGCCATGAACACTGAAGCTTTCTTT. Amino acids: CASSLGQAMNTEAFF.

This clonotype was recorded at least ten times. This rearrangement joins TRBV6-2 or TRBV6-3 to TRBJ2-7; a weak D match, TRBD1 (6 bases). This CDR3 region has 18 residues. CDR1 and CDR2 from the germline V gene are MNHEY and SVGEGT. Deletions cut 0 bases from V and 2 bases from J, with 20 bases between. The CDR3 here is CASSYSPGHLNSPYEQYF. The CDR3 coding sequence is TGTGCCAGCAGTTACTCGCCGGGACACCTGAACTCCCCCTACGAGCAGTACTTC.